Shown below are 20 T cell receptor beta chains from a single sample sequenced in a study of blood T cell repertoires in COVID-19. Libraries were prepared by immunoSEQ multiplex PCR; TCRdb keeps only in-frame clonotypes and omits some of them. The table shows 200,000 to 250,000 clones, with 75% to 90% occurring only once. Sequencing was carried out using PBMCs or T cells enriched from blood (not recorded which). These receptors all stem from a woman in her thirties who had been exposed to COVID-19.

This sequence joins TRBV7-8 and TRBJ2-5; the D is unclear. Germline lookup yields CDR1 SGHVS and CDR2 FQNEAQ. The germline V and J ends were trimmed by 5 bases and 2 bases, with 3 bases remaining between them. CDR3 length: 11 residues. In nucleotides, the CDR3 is TGTGCCAGCAGCGAGCAAGAGACCCAGTACTTC. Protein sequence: CASSEQETQYF.

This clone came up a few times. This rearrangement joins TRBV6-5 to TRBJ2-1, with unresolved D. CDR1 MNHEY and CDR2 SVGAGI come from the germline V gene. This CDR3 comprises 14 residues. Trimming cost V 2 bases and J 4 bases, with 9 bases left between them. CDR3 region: CASSYRQVYNEQFF. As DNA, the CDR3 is TGTGCCAGCAGTTACCGCCAGGTATACAATGAGCAGTTCTTC.

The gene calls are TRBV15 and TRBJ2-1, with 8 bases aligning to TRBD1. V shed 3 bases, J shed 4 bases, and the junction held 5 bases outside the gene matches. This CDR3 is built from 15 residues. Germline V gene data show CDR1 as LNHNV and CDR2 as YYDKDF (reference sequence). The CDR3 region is CATSSPGQGYNEQFF. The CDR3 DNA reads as TGTGCCACCAGCAGTCCCGGACAGGGTTACAATGAGCAGTTCTTC.

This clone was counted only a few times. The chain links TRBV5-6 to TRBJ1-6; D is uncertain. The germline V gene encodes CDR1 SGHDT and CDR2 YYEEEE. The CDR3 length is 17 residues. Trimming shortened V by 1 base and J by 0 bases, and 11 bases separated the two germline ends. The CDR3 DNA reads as TGTGCCAGCAGCTTGCGAGGGTCCAGCTCCTATAATTCACCCCTCCACTTT. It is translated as CASSLRGSSSYNSPLHF.

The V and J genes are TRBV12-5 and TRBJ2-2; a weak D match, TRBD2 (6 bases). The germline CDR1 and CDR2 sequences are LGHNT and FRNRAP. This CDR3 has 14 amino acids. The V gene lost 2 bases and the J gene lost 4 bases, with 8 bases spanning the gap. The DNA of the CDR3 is TGTGCTAGTGGTTTGAACGGGGGCACCGGGGAGCTGTTTTTT. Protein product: CASGLNGGTGELFF.

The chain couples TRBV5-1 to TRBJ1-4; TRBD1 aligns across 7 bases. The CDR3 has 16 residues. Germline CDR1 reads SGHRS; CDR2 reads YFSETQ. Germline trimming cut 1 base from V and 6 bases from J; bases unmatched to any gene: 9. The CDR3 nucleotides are TGCGCCAGCAGCTTGTTCCGGGACACAGGGGATGAAAAACTGTTTTTT. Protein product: CASSLFRDTGDEKLFF.

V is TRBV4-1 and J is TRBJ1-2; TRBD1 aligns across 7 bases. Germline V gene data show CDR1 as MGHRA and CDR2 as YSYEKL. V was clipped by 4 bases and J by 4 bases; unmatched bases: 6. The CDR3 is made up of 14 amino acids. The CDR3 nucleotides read TGCGCCAGCAGCCGAGGGGGCGCGGGCTATGGCTACACCTTC. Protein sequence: CASSRGGAGYGYTF.

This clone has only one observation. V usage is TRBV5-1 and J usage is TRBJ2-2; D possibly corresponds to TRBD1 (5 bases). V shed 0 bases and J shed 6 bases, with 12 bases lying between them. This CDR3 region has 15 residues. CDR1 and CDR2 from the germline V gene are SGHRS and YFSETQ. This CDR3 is CASSLGRDYSGELFF. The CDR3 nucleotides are TGCGCCAGCAGCTTGGGCAGGGATTATTCCGGGGAGCTGTTTTTT.

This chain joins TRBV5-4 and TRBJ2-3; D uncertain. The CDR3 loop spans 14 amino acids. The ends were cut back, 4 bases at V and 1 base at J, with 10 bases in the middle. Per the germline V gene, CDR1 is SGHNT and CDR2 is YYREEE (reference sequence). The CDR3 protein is CASSHPPGTDTQYF. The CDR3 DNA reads TGTGCCAGCAGCCACCCCCCGGGCACAGATACGCAGTATTTT.

This CDR3 reads CASSSGQGNTIYF. The CDR3 DNA sequence: TGTGCCAGCAGCTCCGGACAGGGAAACACCATATATTTT. V gene TRBV11-3 combines with J gene TRBJ1-3, with a tentative D call TRBD1 (6 bases). The germline CDR1 and CDR2 sequences are SGHNT and YENEEA. The CDR3 has 13 amino acids. V lost 4 bases to trimming and J lost 4 bases, with 8 bases between them.

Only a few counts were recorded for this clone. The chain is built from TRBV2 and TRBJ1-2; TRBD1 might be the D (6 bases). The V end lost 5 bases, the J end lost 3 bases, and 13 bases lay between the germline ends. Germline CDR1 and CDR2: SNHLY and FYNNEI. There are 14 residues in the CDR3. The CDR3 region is CASSQQGPDYGYTF. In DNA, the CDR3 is TGTGCCAGCAGTCAACAGGGCCCCGACTATGGCTACACCTTC.

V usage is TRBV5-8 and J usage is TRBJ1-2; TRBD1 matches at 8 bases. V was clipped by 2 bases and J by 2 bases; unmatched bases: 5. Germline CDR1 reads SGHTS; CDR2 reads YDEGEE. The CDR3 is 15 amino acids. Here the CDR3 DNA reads TGTGCCAGCAGCTTCGCGGACAGGGACAACTATGGCTACACCTTC. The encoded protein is CASSFADRDNYGYTF.

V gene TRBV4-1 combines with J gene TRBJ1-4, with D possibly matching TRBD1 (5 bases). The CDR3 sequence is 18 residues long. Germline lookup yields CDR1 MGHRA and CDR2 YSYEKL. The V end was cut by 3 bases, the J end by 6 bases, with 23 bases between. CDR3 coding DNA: TGCGCCAGCAGCCATGCCACCCCATGGGGGGGACGGGATGAAAAACTGTTTTTT. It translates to CASSHATPWGGRDEKLFF.

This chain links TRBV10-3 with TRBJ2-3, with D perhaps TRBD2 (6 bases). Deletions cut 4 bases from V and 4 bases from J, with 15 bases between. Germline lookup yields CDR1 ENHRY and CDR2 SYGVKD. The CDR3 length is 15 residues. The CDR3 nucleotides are TGTGCCATCAGTGGGACTACTAAGACTGCAGATACGCAGTATTTT. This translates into CAISGTTKTADTQYF.

Here the CDR3 reads CASSYDRGTTEAFF. The CDR3 DNA follows: TGTGCCAGCAGTTACGACAGGGGGACCACTGAAGCTTTCTTT. This chain joins TRBV6-2 or TRBV6-3 and TRBJ1-1, with 9 bases fitting TRBD1. J was trimmed by 4 bases and V by 2 bases; bases with no gene match: 2. The CDR3 has 14 residues. Germline values: CDR1 MNHEY, CDR2 SVGEGT.

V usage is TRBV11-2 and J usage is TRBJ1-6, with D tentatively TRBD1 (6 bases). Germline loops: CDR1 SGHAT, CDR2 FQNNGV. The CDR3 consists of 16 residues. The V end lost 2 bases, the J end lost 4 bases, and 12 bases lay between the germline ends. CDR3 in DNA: TGTGCCAGCAGCTTAACAGGGACGATATATAATTCACCCCTCCACTTT. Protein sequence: CASSLTGTIYNSPLHF.

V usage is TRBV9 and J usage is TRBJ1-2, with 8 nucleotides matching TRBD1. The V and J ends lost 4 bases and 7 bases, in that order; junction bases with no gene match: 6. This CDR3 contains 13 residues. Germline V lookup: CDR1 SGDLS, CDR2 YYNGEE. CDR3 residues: CASSTRTGSGYTF. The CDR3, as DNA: TGTGCCAGCAGCACCCGGACAGGGAGTGGCTACACCTTC.

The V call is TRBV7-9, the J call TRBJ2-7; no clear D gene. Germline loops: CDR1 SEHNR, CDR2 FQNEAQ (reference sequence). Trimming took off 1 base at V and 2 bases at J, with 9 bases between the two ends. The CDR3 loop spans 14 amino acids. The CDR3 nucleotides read TGTGCCAGCAGCTTAGATCCCAGGACCTACGAGCAGTACTTC. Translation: CASSLDPRTYEQYF.

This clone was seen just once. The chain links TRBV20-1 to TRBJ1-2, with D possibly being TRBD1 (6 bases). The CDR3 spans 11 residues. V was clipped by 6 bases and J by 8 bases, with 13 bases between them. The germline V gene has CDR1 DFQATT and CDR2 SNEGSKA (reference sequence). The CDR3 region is CSALQGFGYTF. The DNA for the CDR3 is TGCAGTGCCTTACAGGGTTTCGGCTACACCTTC.

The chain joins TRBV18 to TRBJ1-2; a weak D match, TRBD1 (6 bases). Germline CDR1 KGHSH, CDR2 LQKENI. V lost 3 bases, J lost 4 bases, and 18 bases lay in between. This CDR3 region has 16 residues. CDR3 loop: CASSPKQGPGGYGYTF. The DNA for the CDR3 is TGTGCCAGCTCACCTAAACAGGGCCCTGGAGGCTATGGCTACACCTTC.